This TCR beta chain was documented in a study of blood T cell repertoires in COVID-19. Turning to the study itself: Sites in the United States, Italy and Spain provided acute and convalescent COVID-19 samples. Nucleic acid was either cDNA or gDNA, and it came from T cells, B-cell-depleted T cells, or PBMCs.

Seattle's enrolled individuals joined amid active infection and were then monitored longitudinally. In the source study's methods: How many nucleated cells were present was estimated from reference gene primer amplification. Clones were read by immunoSEQ multiplex PCR, and TCRdb kept only the in-frame ones, dropping some. From that table come the V and J calls and clone size; the DNA was used to work out D and trimming. Of about 200,000 clones in the sample, roughly four fifths were seen once. The source is a woman of 80 years or more with COVID-19, enrolled during active disease. The sequenced sample consisted of peripheral blood.

Written as DNA, the CDR3 is TGTGCCAGCAGCGCCCATCGGGGATCCTACAATGAGCAGTTCTTC. This gives the protein CASSAHRGSYNEQFF. The rearrangement joins TRBV9 to TRBJ2-1; D is perhaps TRBD2 (5 bases). The germline V and J ends were trimmed by 3 bases and 1 base, with 11 bases remaining between them. The CDR3 contains 15 residues. CDR1 is SGDLS and CDR2 is YYNGEE in the germline V gene.